The 29 T cell receptor beta chains below all came from one sample that was sequenced in a study of blood T cell repertoires in COVID-19. Measured with immunoSEQ multiplex PCR; TCRdb has only the in-frame clones, and not every one. Of roughly 260,000 clones listed, 70% to 90% are singletons. The sequenced sample was PBMCs or T cells enriched from blood (not recorded which). The receptors derive from a woman between 50 and 59 years old who had recovered from COVID-19.

The count of this clone is one. This chain connects TRBV11-2 to TRBJ1-4; perhaps TRBD1 as D (5 bases). This CDR3 comprises 17 residues. CDR1 SGHAT and CDR2 FQNNGV come from the germline V gene. The germline V and J ends were trimmed by 3 bases and 8 bases, with 22 bases remaining between them. The CDR3 is CASSLASGQMGPEKLFF. CDR3 DNA sequence: TGTGCCAGCAGCTTGGCTTCAGGGCAGATGGGGCCAGAAAAACTGTTTTTT.

This clone was seen only a few times. The chain's CDR3 is CASRWGGSHTGELFF. In nucleotides, the CDR3 is TGCGCCAGCAGATGGGGCGGGAGTCATACCGGGGAGCTGTTTTTT. This chain joins TRBV5-1 and TRBJ2-2, with TRBD2 matching 7 bases. Germline CDR1 reads SGHRS; CDR2 reads YFSETQ. The CDR3 sequence is 15 residues long. V was clipped by 5 bases and J by 5 bases; unmatched bases: 9.

The chain couples TRBV28 to TRBJ1-6; no clear D gene. The CDR3 sequence is 14 residues long. V lost 0 bases to trimming and J lost 7 bases, with 7 bases between them. Germline V gene data show CDR1 as MDHEN and CDR2 as SYDVKM. DNA for the CDR3: TGTGCCAGCAGTTTATGGAACAACAATTCACCCCTCCACTTT. It is translated as CASSLWNNNSPLHF.

The V and J genes are TRBV7-9 and TRBJ1-3, with D uncertain. The CDR3 loop spans 16 amino acids. Between the trimmed V and J ends, which lost 5 bases and 0 bases, there was a span of 14 bases. Germline loops: CDR1 SEHNR, CDR2 FQNEAQ (reference sequence). CDR3 protein: CASSHSGFISGNTIYF. Here the CDR3 DNA reads TGTGCCAGCAGCCATTCGGGATTCATCTCTGGAAACACCATATATTTT.

The chain recombines TRBV9 with TRBJ2-1; 10 nucleotides match TRBD2. The CDR3 contains 15 residues. Germline-derived CDR1 and CDR2 are SGDLS and YYNGEE. Trimming at V came to 7 bases and at J to 0 bases, leaving 4 bases not matched to a gene. CDR3 bases: TGTGCCAGCGGGGCTAGCGGGAGCTCCTACAATGAGCAGTTCTTC. It codes for CASGASGSSYNEQFF.

The chain couples TRBV27 to TRBJ1-6, with D tentatively TRBD1 (5 bases). CDR1 and CDR2 from the germline V gene are MNHEY and SMNVEV (reference sequence). The CDR3 is 16 residues long. V was clipped by 4 bases and J by 5 bases, with 15 bases between them. The CDR3 spells CASSSSRGFNNSPLHF. CDR3 sequence (DNA): TGTGCCAGCAGTTCCTCCCGGGGGTTTAATAATTCACCCCTCCACTTT.

The V and J genes are TRBV7-9 and TRBJ1-4; D is possibly TRBD1 (6 bases). V lost 6 bases and J 7 bases, leaving 15 bases between the germline ends. The germline CDR1 and CDR2 sequences are SEHNR and FQNEAQ (reference sequence). CDR3 size: 14 residues. CDR3 in amino acids: CASRPQGGIEKLFF. CDR3 DNA sequence: TGTGCCAGCAGGCCACAGGGTGGGATTGAAAAACTGTTTTTT.

The chain links TRBV7-9 to TRBJ2-3; D gene unclear. From germline, CDR1 is SEHNR and CDR2 FQNEAQ (reference sequence). The CDR3 runs 17 residues. V lost 1 base and J 2 bases, leaving 16 bases between the germline ends. CDR3 nucleotide sequence: TGTGCCAGCAGCTTAGGCGCCAACTCCGAACTCACAGATACGCAGTATTTT. Translation: CASSLGANSELTDTQYF.

The table lists this clone with a few counts. This chain connects TRBV7-9 to TRBJ2-7, with a weak D call TRBD1 (6 bases). Germline CDR1 is SEHNR and CDR2 is FQNEAQ (reference sequence). The CDR3 loop spans 14 amino acids. V was shortened by 5 bases and J by 5 bases, with 16 bases between the two germline ends. The CDR3 region has the DNA TGTGCCAGCAGCAAGGCGGGCAGGGGCCACGAGCAGTACTTC. Its protein is CASSKAGRGHEQYF.

CDR3 coding DNA: TGTGCCATCAGCCGGGACAGGGGAAACGGGGAGCTGTTTTTT. Protein: CAISRDRGNGELFF. The chain employs TRBV10-3 and TRBJ2-2, with 10 bases identical to TRBD1. J lost 7 bases, V lost 6 bases, and 5 bases had no gene match. Germline lookup yields CDR1 ENHRY and CDR2 SYGVKD. The CDR3 contains 14 residues.

The rearrangement joins TRBV19 to TRBJ2-2, with 10 bases identical to TRBD1. The germline CDR1 and CDR2 sequences are LNHDA and SQIVND (reference sequence). CDR3 size: 18 residues. V dropped 3 bases and J dropped 5; count of bases not matched to a gene: 12. CDR3 DNA sequence: TGTGCCAGTAGTATTACCCTCTGGGACAGGGGAAATACCGGGGAGCTGTTTTTT. Translating it yields CASSITLWDRGNTGELFF.

This chain links TRBV29-1 with TRBJ2-1, with D unresolved. The CDR3 length is 11 residues. Trimming left V 4 bases short and J 6 bases short, with 7 bases between. The germline V gene encodes CDR1 SQVTM and CDR2 ANQGSEA. The CDR3 spells CSVGYSNEQFF. In nucleotides, the CDR3 is TGCAGCGTTGGGTATAGCAATGAGCAGTTCTTC.

The V call is TRBV24-1, the J call TRBJ2-3; TRBD2 matches at 7 bases. Losses at the gene ends were 3 bases for V and 1 base for J; bases not matched to a gene: 6. Germline loops: CDR1 KGHDR, CDR2 SFDVKD. The CDR3 contains 16 residues. The CDR3 bases are TGTGCCACCAGTGATGTGGGACTACGGGGCACAGATACGCAGTATTTT. Amino acids: CATSDVGLRGTDTQYF.

The chain uses TRBV5-5 and TRBJ2-7, with D possibly being TRBD2 (5 bases). The germline V and J ends were trimmed by 4 bases and 7 bases, with 15 bases remaining between them. The germline gives CDR1 SGHKS, CDR2 YYEKEE (reference sequence). The CDR3 length is 13 residues. This chain's CDR3 is CASSRTGEWEQYF. CDR3 nucleotide sequence: TGTGCCAGCAGCCGGACCGGGGAGTGGGAGCAGTACTTC. Together with reference TRBV5-5 and TRBJ2-7, the CDR3 gives the full variable domain: DAGVTQSPTHLIKTRGQQVTLRCSPISGHKSVSWYQQVLGQGPQFIFQYYEKEERGRGNFPDRFSARQFPNYSSELNVNALLLGDSALYLCASSRTGEWEQYFGPGTRLTVT.

This chain connects TRBV27 to TRBJ1-5; D remains ambiguous. Trimming took 2 bases from V and 0 from J, leaving 17 bases between them. The CDR3 loop spans 18 amino acids. Looked up from germline, CDR1 is MNHEY and CDR2 is SMNVEV (reference sequence). CDR3 sequence: CASSLRLPGEYSNQPQHF. CDR3 DNA: TGTGCCAGCAGTTTAAGGCTCCCCGGGGAATATAGCAATCAGCCCCAGCATTTT.

The chain carries TRBV12-5 and TRBJ2-7, with a possible D match to TRBD2 (6 bases). The CDR3 covers 15 residues. The germline CDR1 and CDR2 sequences are LGHNT and FRNRAP. V lost 0 bases, J lost 5 bases, and 14 bases lay in between. The CDR3 sequence: CASGLVLAGPDEQYF. The CDR3 DNA follows: TGTGCTAGTGGTTTGGTACTGGCGGGGCCGGACGAGCAGTACTTC.

A few counts support this clone. The gene calls are TRBV19 and TRBJ2-7, with D perhaps TRBD2 (5 bases). CDR3 length: 16 amino acids. Trimming removed 5 bases at V and 2 bases at J, with 19 bases between. CDR1 and CDR2 (germline): LNHDA, SQIVND (reference sequence). CDR3 DNA sequence: TGTGCCAGTAGTCCTTTGACTACGACAATAACCTACGAGCAGTACTTC. Residues: CASSPLTTTITYEQYF.

This sequence joins TRBV5-1 and TRBJ1-3; D may be TRBD1 (5 bases). CDR3 size: 19 residues. Trimming pared 3 bases from V and 3 bases from J, leaving 25 bases between. Germline V gene data show CDR1 as SGHRS and CDR2 as YFSETQ. CDR3 sequence reads: CASSSRYSRDSTYGNTIYF. Here the CDR3 DNA reads TGCGCCAGCAGCTCTCGGTACTCCAGGGACTCAACCTATGGAAACACCATATATTTT.

The chain is built from TRBV28 and TRBJ1-2, with D tentatively TRBD1 (5 bases). The germline CDR1 and CDR2 sequences are MDHEN and SYDVKM. The CDR3 contains 16 residues. Trimming stripped 2 bases from V and 7 bases from J, with 20 bases between. The CDR3: CASSLKGGQGRGGYTF. For the CDR3, the DNA is TGTGCCAGCAGTTTAAAAGGTGGGCAGGGTCGTGGTGGCTACACCTTC.

The genes are TRBV4-1 and TRBJ1-4, with D uncertain. Trimming took off 0 bases at V and 0 bases at J, with 20 bases between the two ends. This CDR3 has 20 residues. The germline V gene has CDR1 MGHRA and CDR2 YSYEKL. The DNA of the CDR3 is TGCGCCAGCAGCCAAGATCTCGGTGCCCATAGCAAGACAACTAATGAAAAACTGTTTTTT. It encodes CASSQDLGAHSKTTNEKLFF.

The chain is built from TRBV11-2 and TRBJ2-3, with TRBD2 matching 12 bases. V was pared by 2 bases and J by 2 bases, with 8 bases of the junction left unmatched. The CDR3 sequence is 18 residues long. Per the germline V gene, CDR1 is SGHAT and CDR2 is FQNNGV. CDR3 protein: CASSLIPWTSGITDTQYF. The DNA of the CDR3 is TGTGCCAGCAGCTTAATTCCGTGGACTAGCGGGATCACAGATACGCAGTATTTT.

The J gene is TRBJ1-2, the V gene TRBV28, with D maybe TRBD1 (6 bases). Trimming took off 5 bases at V and 5 bases at J, with 6 bases between the two ends. Germline lookup yields CDR1 MDHEN and CDR2 SYDVKM. The CDR3 loop spans 11 amino acids. In nucleotides, the CDR3 is TGTGCCAGCAGTACAGGGTATGGCTACACCTTC. Translating gives CASSTGYGYTF.

The V and J genes are TRBV2 and TRBJ1-1; D remains unclear. CDR1 and CDR2 (germline): SNHLY, FYNNEI. V lost 0 bases to trimming and J lost 5 bases, with 16 bases between them. This CDR3 comprises 16 residues. The CDR3 DNA reads TGTGCCAGCAGTGAAGCACATTCGGGGATGGGGACTGAAGCTTTCTTT. Its protein is CASSEAHSGMGTEAFF. Based on the CDR3 plus reference TRBV2 and TRBJ1-1, the full variable domain is EPEVTQTPSHQVTQMGQEVILRCVPISNHLYFYWYRQILGQKVEFLVSFYNNEISEKSEIFDDQFSVERPDGSNFTLKIRSTKLEDSAMYFCASSEAHSGMGTEAFFGQGTRLTVV.

This chain links TRBV18 with TRBJ1-1; D possibly corresponds to TRBD1 (5 bases). This CDR3 has 15 residues. The V end lost 2 bases, the J end lost 4 bases, and 14 bases lay between the germline ends. The germline V gene has CDR1 KGHSH and CDR2 LQKENI. CDR3 protein: CASSPSRAGGTEAFF. The DNA of the CDR3 is TGTGCCAGCTCACCAAGCCGGGCGGGGGGCACTGAAGCTTTCTTT.

This clone was counted only a few times. V usage is TRBV11-2 and J usage is TRBJ2-7, with 8 bases fitting TRBD2. The CDR3 spans 14 residues. J was trimmed by 6 bases and V by 5 bases; bases with no gene match: 9. CDR1 and CDR2 (germline): SGHAT, FQNNGV. CDR3: CASSLSGGIAEQYF. The CDR3 nucleotides are TGTGCCAGCAGCCTCTCGGGGGGGATTGCCGAGCAGTACTTC.

The chain joins TRBV4-1 to TRBJ2-7; no reliable D call. Germline CDR1 is MGHRA and CDR2 is YSYEKL. This CDR3 is built from 15 residues. With 4 bases removed from V and 0 bases from J, the gap between germline ends came to 13 bases. The DNA of the CDR3 is TGCGCCAGCAGCCCGCTAGGAGCGAGCTCCTACGAGCAGTACTTC. Translation gives CASSPLGASSYEQYF.

This sequence joins TRBV7-8 and TRBJ2-1; D unresolved. V dropped 2 bases and J dropped 7 bases, with 9 bases sitting between them. The CDR3 runs to 13 residues. Germline V gene data show CDR1 as SGHVS and CDR2 as FQNEAQ. In nucleotides, the CDR3 is TGTGCCAGCAGCTTAAACGCGGCAAATGAGCAGTTCTTC. This codes for CASSLNAANEQFF.

V gene TRBV4-2 combines with J gene TRBJ2-1; D gene ambiguous. The CDR3 length is 13 residues. Per germline, CDR1 LGHNA and CDR2 YNFKEQ. Trimming cost V 0 bases and J 4 bases, with 4 bases left between them. CDR3 nucleotide sequence: TGTGCCAGCAGCCAAGAGACTTACAATGAGCAGTTCTTC. Its protein is CASSQETYNEQFF.

This chain uses TRBV5-1 with TRBJ2-2; 10 bases are a match to TRBD2. J was trimmed by 3 bases and V by 3 bases; bases with no gene match: 5. This CDR3 contains 16 residues. Per the germline V gene, CDR1 is SGHRS and CDR2 is YFSETQ. CDR3 sequence reads: CASSYTSGVDTGELFF. The DNA of the CDR3 is TGCGCCAGCAGCTACACTAGCGGGGTCGACACCGGGGAGCTGTTTTTT. Complete variable domain (other parts from reference TRBV5-1 and TRBJ2-2): KAGVTQTPRYLIKTRGQQVTLSCSPISGHRSVSWYQQTPGQGLQFLFEYFSETQRNKGNFPGRFSGRQFSNSRSEMNVSTLELGDSALYLCASSYTSGVDTGELFFGEGSRLTVL.